These T cell receptor beta chains were read from a single sample in a study. MiXCR, applied by TCRdb to the 5' RACE reads, yields one record per CDR3 protein. This sample carries 6,500 to 10,000 distinct CDR3 sequences, approximately 15% of them seen once, and the ten largest clones take around 3.2%. The sample consisted of memory CD4+ T cells sorted from blood. These receptors came from a female donor with breast cancer. Each CDR3 is given with its conserved first and last residue. A D gene is named only where the DNA matches it firmly. Size is stated for part of the rows, as once, few or many counts, or as a class when the clone is expanded.

v_gene: TRBV6-6
len: 13
d_gene: .
j_gene: TRBJ1-1
abundance: .
CDR3aa: CASTFRIFTEAFF
CDR3nt: TGTGCCAGCACCTTCCGGATCTTCACTGAAGCTTTCTTT

v_gene: TRBV7-3
len: 13
d_gene: .
j_gene: TRBJ2-6
abundance: medium-sized
CDR3aa: CASSFRGANVLTF
CDR3nt: TGTGCCAGCAGCTTCCGGGGGGCCAACGTCCTGACTTTC

v_gene: TRBV5-1
len: 16
d_gene: .
j_gene: TRBJ2-1
abundance: .
CDR3aa: CASSLGSPSSYNEQFF
CDR3nt: TGCGCCAGCAGCTTGGGGTCGCCGAGCTCCTACAATGAGCAGTTCTTC

v_gene: TRBV24-1
len: 16
d_gene: TRBD2
j_gene: TRBJ2-1
abundance: many
CDR3aa: CATSDRSGGNYNEQFF
CDR3nt: TGTGCCACCAGTGATCGAAGCGGGGGGAACTACAATGAGCAGTTCTTC

v_gene: TRBV5-1
len: 16
d_gene: .
j_gene: TRBJ2-3
abundance: medium-sized
CDR3aa: CASSLGLTDGGDTQYF
CDR3nt: TGCGCCAGCAGCTTGGGTCTAACGGATGGGGGTGATACGCAGTATTTT

v_gene: TRBV6-5
len: 15
d_gene: TRBD1
j_gene: TRBJ1-1
abundance: .
CDR3aa: CASRTGFVSGSEAFF
CDR3nt: TGTGCCAGCAGGACAGGGTTCGTGAGTGGCTCTGAAGCTTTCTTC

v_gene: TRBV5-1
len: 16
d_gene: .
j_gene: TRBJ2-3
abundance: medium-sized
CDR3aa: CASSLGGTWGTDTQYF
CDR3nt: TGCGCCAGCAGCTTGGGGGGGACTTGGGGCACAGATACGCAGTATTTT

v_gene: TRBV2
len: 14
d_gene: TRBD2
j_gene: TRBJ2-1
abundance: many
CDR3aa: CASASSGSTDEQFF
CDR3nt: TGTGCCAGCGCTTCTAGCGGTTCCACGGATGAGCAGTTCTTC

v_gene: TRBV7-2
len: 15
d_gene: .
j_gene: TRBJ2-1
abundance: .
CDR3aa: CARSLAGTGYNEQFF
CDR3nt: TGCGCCAGGAGCTTAGCCGGGACGGGATACAATGAGCAGTTCTTC

v_gene: TRBV7-3
len: 13
d_gene: .
j_gene: TRBJ2-1
abundance: many
CDR3aa: CASSRTLGPRQFF
CDR3nt: TGTGCCAGCAGCCGTACGCTCGGCCCTCGTCAGTTCTTC

v_gene: TRBV5-1
len: 15
d_gene: .
j_gene: TRBJ1-1
abundance: many
CDR3aa: CASSRGLQENTEAFF
CDR3nt: TGCGCCAGCAGTCGGGGGCTGCAAGAGAACACTGAAGCTTTCTTT

v_gene: TRBV7-2
len: 14
d_gene: .
j_gene: TRBJ2-7
abundance: medium-sized
CDR3aa: CASSPGPSSYEQYF
CDR3nt: TGTGCCAGCAGCCCGGGACCGAGCTCCTACGAGCAGTACTTC

v_gene: TRBV20-1
len: 15
d_gene: .
j_gene: TRBJ2-1
abundance: medium-sized
CDR3aa: CSANPQQANYNEQFF
CDR3nt: TGCAGTGCTAATCCCCAACAGGCGAACTACAATGAGCAGTTCTTC

v_gene: TRBV11-3
len: 13
d_gene: .
j_gene: TRBJ2-3
abundance: medium-sized
CDR3aa: CASSLEPTDTQYF
CDR3nt: TGTGCCAGCAGCTTAGAACCTACAGATACGCAGTATTTT

v_gene: TRBV19
len: 15
d_gene: TRBD2
j_gene: TRBJ2-1
abundance: .
CDR3aa: CASKLAGTPYNEQFF
CDR3nt: TGTGCCAGTAAACTAGCGGGCACTCCATACAATGAGCAGTTCTTC

v_gene: TRBV5-1
len: 14
d_gene: .
j_gene: TRBJ2-7
abundance: many
CDR3aa: CASSLGGDSYEQYF
CDR3nt: TGCGCCAGCAGCTTGGGAGGGGACTCCTACGAGCAGTACTTC

v_gene: TRBV28
len: 12
d_gene: .
j_gene: TRBJ2-1
abundance: medium-sized
CDR3aa: CASGSRRDEQFF
CDR3nt: TGTGCCAGCGGGAGTAGAAGAGATGAGCAGTTCTTC

v_gene: TRBV20-1
len: 16
d_gene: TRBD1
j_gene: TRBJ1-1
abundance: medium-sized
CDR3aa: CSAPGQEGGLGTEAFF
CDR3nt: TGCAGTGCACCGGGACAGGAAGGGGGGCTCGGCACTGAAGCTTTCTTT

v_gene: TRBV29-1
len: 13
d_gene: TRBD1
j_gene: TRBJ2-7
abundance: medium-sized
CDR3aa: CSVVRGSPYEQYF
CDR3nt: TGCAGCGTTGTCAGGGGGTCCCCCTACGAGCAGTACTTC

v_gene: TRBV12-3/TRBV12-4
len: 14
d_gene: TRBD1
j_gene: TRBJ1-5
abundance: medium-sized
CDR3aa: CASSPTGGNQPQHF
CDR3nt: TGTGCCAGCAGTCCTACAGGGGGCAATCAGCCCCAGCATTTT

v_gene: TRBV5-1
len: 16
d_gene: TRBD2
j_gene: TRBJ2-1
abundance: medium-sized
CDR3aa: CASSLDTSGSFNEQFF
CDR3nt: TGCGCCAGCAGCTTGGATACTAGCGGGAGTTTCAATGAGCAGTTCTTC

v_gene: TRBV15
len: 14
d_gene: TRBD1
j_gene: TRBJ2-7
abundance: many
CDR3aa: CATSFDRETYEQYF
CDR3nt: TGTGCCACCAGCTTCGACAGGGAAACCTACGAGCAGTACTTC

v_gene: TRBV5-1
len: 13
d_gene: .
j_gene: TRBJ2-3
abundance: medium-sized
CDR3aa: CASRQTSTDTQYF
CDR3nt: TGCGCCAGCAGGCAGACTAGCACAGATACGCAGTATTTT

v_gene: TRBV7-2
len: 14
d_gene: .
j_gene: TRBJ1-2
abundance: medium-sized
CDR3aa: CASSTERAGQGYTF
CDR3nt: TGTGCCAGCAGCACCGAAAGGGCAGGCCAAGGCTACACCTTC

v_gene: TRBV20-1
len: 12
d_gene: .
j_gene: TRBJ2-5
abundance: medium-sized
CDR3aa: CSARARDGTQYF
CDR3nt: TGCAGTGCTAGAGCGAGGGACGGGACCCAGTACTTC

v_gene: TRBV7-9
len: 14
d_gene: .
j_gene: TRBJ1-5
abundance: medium-sized
CDR3aa: CASSLDGSGGPQHF
CDR3nt: TGTGCCAGCAGCTTAGACGGCTCCGGGGGGCCCCAGCATTTT

v_gene: TRBV6-6
len: 15
d_gene: .
j_gene: TRBJ2-5
abundance: .
CDR3aa: CASSYSKTARGTQYF
CDR3nt: TGTGCCAGCAGTTACTCGAAGACTGCCAGGGGGACCCAGTACTTC

v_gene: TRBV10-3
len: 14
d_gene: .
j_gene: TRBJ2-6
abundance: .
CDR3aa: CAISLNSGANVLTF
CDR3nt: TGTGCCATCAGTCTGAACTCCGGTGCCAACGTCCTGACTTTC

v_gene: TRBV20-1
len: 14
d_gene: TRBD2
j_gene: TRBJ2-5
abundance: medium-sized
CDR3aa: CSAREREGQETQYF
CDR3nt: TGCAGTGCTAGGGAGCGGGAGGGCCAAGAGACCCAGTACTTC

v_gene: TRBV5-1
len: 11
d_gene: .
j_gene: TRBJ2-7
abundance: medium-sized
CDR3aa: CASRRYYEQYF
CDR3nt: TGCGCCAGCAGAAGGTACTACGAGCAGTACTTC

v_gene: TRBV7-8
len: 15
d_gene: .
j_gene: TRBJ1-5
abundance: medium-sized
CDR3aa: CASSLEMRSNQPQHF
CDR3nt: TGTGCCAGCAGCTTAGAGATGAGGAGCAATCAGCCCCAGCATTTT

v_gene: TRBV6-2/TRBV6-3
len: 13
d_gene: .
j_gene: TRBJ1-2
abundance: medium-sized
CDR3aa: CASSSGQNYGYTF
CDR3nt: TGTGCCAGCAGTTCTGGACAGAACTATGGCTACACCTTC

v_gene: TRBV27
len: 13
d_gene: .
j_gene: TRBJ1-1
abundance: many
CDR3aa: CASSLSQGTEAFF
CDR3nt: TGTGCCAGCAGTTTATCGCAGGGCACTGAAGCTTTCTTT

v_gene: TRBV2
len: 16
d_gene: TRBD1
j_gene: TRBJ1-4
abundance: .
CDR3aa: CASSPDRGALNEKLFF
CDR3nt: TGTGCCAGCAGTCCGGACAGGGGGGCCCTTAATGAAAAACTGTTTTTT

v_gene: TRBV5-1
len: 15
d_gene: TRBD1
j_gene: TRBJ1-1
abundance: many
CDR3aa: CASRTQSDRDGEAFF
CDR3nt: TGCGCCAGCAGAACCCAATCCGACAGGGACGGTGAAGCTTTCTTT

v_gene: TRBV7-2
len: 14
d_gene: TRBD2
j_gene: TRBJ2-5
abundance: medium-sized
CDR3aa: CASSPTTSGRTQYF
CDR3nt: TGTGCCAGCAGCCCGACGACTAGCGGGAGGACCCAGTACTTC

v_gene: TRBV5-6
len: 14
d_gene: .
j_gene: TRBJ2-5
abundance: .
CDR3aa: CASNDRGFEETQYF
CDR3nt: TGTGCCAGCAACGACCGGGGATTCGAGGAGACCCAGTACTTC

v_gene: TRBV5-1
len: 14
d_gene: .
j_gene: TRBJ1-1
abundance: medium-sized
CDR3aa: CASSLNGGNTEAFF
CDR3nt: TGCGCCAGCAGCTTGAACGGGGGTAACACTGAAGCTTTCTTT

v_gene: TRBV4-2
len: 16
d_gene: TRBD2
j_gene: TRBJ2-1
abundance: many
CDR3aa: CASSQNTPGLAGRQFF
CDR3nt: TGTGCCAGCAGCCAAAATACTCCGGGACTAGCGGGAAGGCAGTTCTTC